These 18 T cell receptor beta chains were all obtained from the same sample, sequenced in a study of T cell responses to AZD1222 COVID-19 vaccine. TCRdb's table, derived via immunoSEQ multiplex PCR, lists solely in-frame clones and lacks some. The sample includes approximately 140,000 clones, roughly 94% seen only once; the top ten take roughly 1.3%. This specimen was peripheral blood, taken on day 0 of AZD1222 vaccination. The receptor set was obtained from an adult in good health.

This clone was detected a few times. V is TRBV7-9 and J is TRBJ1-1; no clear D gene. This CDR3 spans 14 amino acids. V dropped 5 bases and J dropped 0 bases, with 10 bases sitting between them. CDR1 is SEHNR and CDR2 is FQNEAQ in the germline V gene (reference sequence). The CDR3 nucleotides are TGTGCCAGCAGCGTTGACACCATGAACACTGAAGCTTTCTTT. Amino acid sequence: CASSVDTMNTEAFF.

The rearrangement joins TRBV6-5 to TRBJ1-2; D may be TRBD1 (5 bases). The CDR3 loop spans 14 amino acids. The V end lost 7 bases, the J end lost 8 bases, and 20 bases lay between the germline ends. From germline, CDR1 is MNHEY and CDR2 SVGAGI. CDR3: CASMSWETAQGYTF. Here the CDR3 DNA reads TGTGCCAGCATGAGTTGGGAGACAGCCCAAGGCTACACCTTC.

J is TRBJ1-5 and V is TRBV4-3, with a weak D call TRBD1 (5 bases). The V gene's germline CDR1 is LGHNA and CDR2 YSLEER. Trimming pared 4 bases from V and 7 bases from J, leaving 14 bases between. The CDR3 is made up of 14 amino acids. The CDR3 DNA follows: TGCGCCAGCAGCCTTAATCTGGGGGTCCAGCCCCAGCATTTT. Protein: CASSLNLGVQPQHF.

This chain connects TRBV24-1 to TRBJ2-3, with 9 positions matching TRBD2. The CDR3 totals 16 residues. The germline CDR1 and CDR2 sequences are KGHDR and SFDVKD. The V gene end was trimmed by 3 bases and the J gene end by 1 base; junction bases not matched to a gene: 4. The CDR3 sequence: CATSDKIAGGTDTQYF. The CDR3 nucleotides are TGTGCCACCAGTGATAAGATAGCGGGAGGCACAGATACGCAGTATTTT.

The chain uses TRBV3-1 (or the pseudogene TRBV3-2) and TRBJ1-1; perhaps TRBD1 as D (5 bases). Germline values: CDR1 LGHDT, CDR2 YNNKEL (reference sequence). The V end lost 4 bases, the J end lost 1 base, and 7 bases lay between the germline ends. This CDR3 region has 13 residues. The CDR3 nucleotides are TGTGCCAGCAGCCTCAGGGAGAACACTGAAGCTTTCTTT. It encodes CASSLRENTEAFF.

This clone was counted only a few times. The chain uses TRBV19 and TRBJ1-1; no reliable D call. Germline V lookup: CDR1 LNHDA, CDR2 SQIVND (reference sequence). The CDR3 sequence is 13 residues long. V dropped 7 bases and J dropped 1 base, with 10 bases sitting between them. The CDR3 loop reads CASTGGWNTEAFF. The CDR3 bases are TGTGCCAGTACCGGAGGGTGGAACACTGAAGCTTTCTTT.

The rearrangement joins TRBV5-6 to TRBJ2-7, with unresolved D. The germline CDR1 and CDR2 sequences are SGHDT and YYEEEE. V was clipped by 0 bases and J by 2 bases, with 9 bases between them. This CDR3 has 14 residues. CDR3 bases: TGTGCCAGCAGCTTGGGGAGTCCCGCCTACGAGCAGTACGTC. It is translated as CASSLGSPAYEQYV.

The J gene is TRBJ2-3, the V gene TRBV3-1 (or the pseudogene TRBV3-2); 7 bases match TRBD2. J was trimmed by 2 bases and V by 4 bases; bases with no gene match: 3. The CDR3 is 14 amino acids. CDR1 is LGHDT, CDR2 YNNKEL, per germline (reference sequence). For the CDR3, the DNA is TGTGCCAGCAGCCCGGGACTATTCACAGATACGCAGTATTTT. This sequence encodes CASSPGLFTDTQYF.

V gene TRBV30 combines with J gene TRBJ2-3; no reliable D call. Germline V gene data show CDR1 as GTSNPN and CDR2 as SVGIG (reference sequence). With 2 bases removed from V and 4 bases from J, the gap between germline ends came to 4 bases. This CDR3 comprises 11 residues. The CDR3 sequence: CAWSTADTQYF. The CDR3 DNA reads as TGTGCCTGGAGTACAGCAGATACGCAGTATTTT.

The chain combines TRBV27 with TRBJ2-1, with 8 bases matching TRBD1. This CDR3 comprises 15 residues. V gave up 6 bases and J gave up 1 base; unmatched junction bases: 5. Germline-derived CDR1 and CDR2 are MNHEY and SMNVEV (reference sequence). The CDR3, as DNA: TGTGCCAGCAGGAGAGACAGGGGATCCTACAATGAGCAGTTCTTC. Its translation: CASRRDRGSYNEQFF.

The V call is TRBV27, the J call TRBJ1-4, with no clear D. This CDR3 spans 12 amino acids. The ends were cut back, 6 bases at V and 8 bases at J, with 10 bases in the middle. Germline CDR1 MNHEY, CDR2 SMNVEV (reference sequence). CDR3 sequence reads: CASSGSGEKLFF. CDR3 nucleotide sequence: TGTGCCAGCAGCGGTTCAGGAGAAAAACTGTTTTTT.

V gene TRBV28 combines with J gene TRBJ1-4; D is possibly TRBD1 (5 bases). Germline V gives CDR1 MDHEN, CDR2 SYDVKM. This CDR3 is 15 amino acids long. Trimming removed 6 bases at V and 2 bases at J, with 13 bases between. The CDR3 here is CASRGQGYTNEKLFF. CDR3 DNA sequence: TGTGCCAGCAGGGGCCAGGGATACACTAATGAAAAACTGTTTTTT.

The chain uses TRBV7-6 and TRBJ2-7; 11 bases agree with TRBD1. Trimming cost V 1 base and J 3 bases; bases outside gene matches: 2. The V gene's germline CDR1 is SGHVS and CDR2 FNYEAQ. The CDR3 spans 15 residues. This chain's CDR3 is CASSLGTGGIYEQYV. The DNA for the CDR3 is TGTGCCAGCAGCTTAGGGACAGGGGGCATCTACGAGCAGTACGTC.

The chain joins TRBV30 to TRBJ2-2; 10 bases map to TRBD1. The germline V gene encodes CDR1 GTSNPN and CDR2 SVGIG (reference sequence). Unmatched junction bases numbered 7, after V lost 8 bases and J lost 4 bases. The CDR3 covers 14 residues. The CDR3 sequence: CAQRGDRGTGELFF. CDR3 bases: TGTGCCCAGAGAGGGGACAGGGGCACCGGGGAGCTGTTTTTT.

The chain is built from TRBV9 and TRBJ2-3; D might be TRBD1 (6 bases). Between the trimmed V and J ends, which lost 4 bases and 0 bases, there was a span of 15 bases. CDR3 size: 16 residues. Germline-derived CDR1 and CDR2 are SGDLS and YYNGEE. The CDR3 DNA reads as TGTGCCAGCAGCCCCCGGACAGTAACTAGCACAGATACGCAGTATTTT. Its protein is CASSPRTVTSTDTQYF.

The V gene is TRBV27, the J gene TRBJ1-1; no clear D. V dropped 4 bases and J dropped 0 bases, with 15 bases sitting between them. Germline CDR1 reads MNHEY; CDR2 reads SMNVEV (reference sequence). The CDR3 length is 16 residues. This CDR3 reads CASSWSAGNMNTEAFF. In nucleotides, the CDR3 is TGTGCCAGCAGTTGGTCGGCGGGGAATATGAACACTGAAGCTTTCTTT.

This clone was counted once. As DNA, the CDR3 is TGTGCCAGCAGAGACACCTACAGGGGAGACATTCAGTACTTC. This translates into CASRDTYRGDIQYF. The chain carries TRBV5-4 and TRBJ2-4; 7 positions match TRBD1. J lost 8 bases, V lost 5 bases, and 10 bases had no gene match. Looked up from germline, CDR1 is SGHNT and CDR2 is YYREEE (reference sequence). The CDR3 has 14 residues.

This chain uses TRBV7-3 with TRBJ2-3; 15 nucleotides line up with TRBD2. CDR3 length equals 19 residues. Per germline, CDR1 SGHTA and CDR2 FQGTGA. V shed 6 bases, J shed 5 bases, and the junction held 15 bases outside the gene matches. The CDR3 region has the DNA TGTGCCAGCAGTCCCGGACTAGCGGGAGGGCCGGGGGTCCAAGATACGCAGTATTTT. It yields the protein CASSPGLAGGPGVQDTQYF.